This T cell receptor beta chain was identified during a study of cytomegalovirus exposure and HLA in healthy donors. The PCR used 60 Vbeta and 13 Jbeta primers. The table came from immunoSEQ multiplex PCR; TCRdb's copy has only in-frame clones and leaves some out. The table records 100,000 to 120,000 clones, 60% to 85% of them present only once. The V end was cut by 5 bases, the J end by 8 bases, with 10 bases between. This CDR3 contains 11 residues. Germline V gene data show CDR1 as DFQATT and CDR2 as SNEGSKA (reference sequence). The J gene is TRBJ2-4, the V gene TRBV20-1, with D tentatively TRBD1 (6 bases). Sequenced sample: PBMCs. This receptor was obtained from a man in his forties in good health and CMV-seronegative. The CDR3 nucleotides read TGCAGTGCTCAGCGACAGGACATTCAGTACTTC. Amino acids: CSAQRQDIQYF.